Below, 27 T cell receptor beta chains from the same sample are listed, as sequenced in a study of T cell responses to AZD1222 COVID-19 vaccine. TCRdb's copy holds only in-frame clones and misses some; the assay was immunoSEQ multiplex PCR. The profile shows about 140,000 clones, around 88% of them singletons. The sample was peripheral blood, taken on day 0 of AZD1222 vaccination. Receptors originate from an adult in good health.

V usage is TRBV6-5 and J usage is TRBJ1-2; D is perhaps TRBD1 (6 bases). CDR3 length: 13 residues. V was trimmed by 5 bases and J by 7 bases, leaving 14 bases between them. In germline, CDR1 is MNHEY, CDR2 SVGAGI. The CDR3 DNA follows: TGTGCCAGCAGTCGGGACACTCGGAGTGGCTACACCTTC. This gives the protein CASSRDTRSGYTF.

This clone was seen a few times. This chain connects TRBV27 to TRBJ1-5; 8 bases align to TRBD1. The V segment lost 6 bases and the J segment 3 bases; nucleotides outside the gene matches: 7. CDR3 size: 15 residues. The germline gives CDR1 MNHEY, CDR2 SMNVEV (reference sequence). In DNA, the CDR3 is TGTGCCAGCAGCCCAAGCAGGGGGCACAATCAGCCCCAGCATTTT. This encodes CASSPSRGHNQPQHF.

The chain joins TRBV19 to TRBJ2-1; 9 nucleotides match TRBD2. V lost 4 bases and J lost 8; bases outside the gene matches: 9. This CDR3 has 15 residues. The germline V gene encodes CDR1 LNHDA and CDR2 SQIVND (reference sequence). The CDR3, as DNA: TGTGCCAGTAGTAAATACCCGGGACTAGCATATGAGCAGTTCTTC. Amino acid sequence: CASSKYPGLAYEQFF.

The rearrangement links TRBV18 to TRBJ2-3; 7 bases are a match to TRBD2. Germline trimming cut 3 bases from V and 5 bases from J; bases unmatched to any gene: 2. Looked up from germline, CDR1 is KGHSH and CDR2 is LQKENI. The CDR3 extends over 13 amino acids. This chain's CDR3 is CASSPGGEDTQYF. CDR3 DNA sequence: TGTGCCAGCTCACCGGGGGGGGAAGATACGCAGTATTTT.

This chain uses TRBV7-2 with TRBJ2-1, with 9 bases that match TRBD1. The CDR3 loop spans 13 amino acids. Germline V lookup: CDR1 SGHTA, CDR2 FQGNSA. The V gene end was trimmed by 5 bases and the J gene end by 6 bases; junction bases not matched to a gene: 2. CDR3 bases: TGTGCCAGCAGCCGGGACAGGGCCAATGAGCAGTTCTTC. Encoded protein: CASSRDRANEQFF.

This chain uses TRBV12-3 or TRBV12-4 with TRBJ2-1, with a weak D call TRBD1 (5 bases). The length of the CDR3 is 12 residues. The ends were cut back, 6 bases at V and 7 bases at J, with 10 bases in the middle. The CDR3 reads CASSQGVNEQFF. The CDR3, as DNA: TGTGCCAGCAGCCAAGGGGTTAATGAGCAGTTCTTC.

The CDR3, as DNA: TGTGCCAGCAGGTCGACTTATAGCAATCAGCCCCAGCATTTT. It specifies CASRSTYSNQPQHF. This sequence joins TRBV28 and TRBJ1-5; D not certain. The CDR3 has 14 amino acids. V gave up 6 bases and J gave up 0 bases, with 9 bases separating them. CDR1 MDHEN and CDR2 SYDVKM come from the germline V gene. Variable domain in full (rest from reference TRBV28 and TRBJ1-5): DVKVTQSSRYLVKRTGEKVFLECVQDMDHENMFWYRQDPGLGLRLIYFSYDVKMKEKGDIPEGYSVSREKKERFSLILESASTNQTSMYLCASRSTYSNQPQHFGDGTRLSIL.

The chain recombines TRBV27 with TRBJ2-5; a possible D gene is TRBD2 (6 bases). V gave up 6 bases and J gave up 6 bases, with 17 bases separating them. CDR3 length equals 14 residues. CDR1 is MNHEY and CDR2 is SMNVEV in the germline V gene (reference sequence). The DNA for the CDR3 is TGTGCCAGCAGCCCTCCTGGAGGGAGGCAGACCCAGTACTTC. This encodes CASSPPGGRQTQYF.

This chain uses TRBV9 with TRBJ1-3; 7 nucleotides line up with TRBD1. Germline V gene sequence: CDR1 SGDLS, CDR2 YYNGEE. The V gene end was trimmed by 0 bases and the J gene end by 3 bases; junction bases not matched to a gene: 3. The length of the CDR3 is 15 residues. The CDR3 nucleotides read TGTGCCAGCAGCGTAGAGGGGGCTTATGGAAACACCATATATTTT. Protein sequence: CASSVEGAYGNTIYF.

The chain combines TRBV9 with TRBJ2-1, with D tentatively TRBD2 (7 bases). V gave up 3 bases and J gave up 6 bases, with 19 bases separating them. Germline CDR1 is SGDLS and CDR2 is YYNGEE. The CDR3 has 16 residues. The CDR3, as DNA: TGTGCCAGCAGCGGAGAGGGGGGGATGACCCCCAATGAGCAGTTCTTC. Its translation is CASSGEGGMTPNEQFF. Using reference TRBV9 and TRBJ2-1 for the parts outside the CDR3, the full variable domain is DSGVTQTPKHLITATGQRVTLRCSPRSGDLSVYWYQQSLDQGLQFLIQYYNGEERAKGNILERFSAQQFPDLHSELNLSSLELGDSALYFCASSGEGGMTPNEQFFGPGTRLTVL.

V usage is TRBV2 and J usage is TRBJ1-5, with a tentative D call TRBD1 (5 bases). This CDR3 comprises 15 residues. V shed 7 bases and J shed 6 bases, with 19 bases lying between them. Germline CDR1 SNHLY, CDR2 FYNNEI. The CDR3 protein is CASTEWTSGGQPQHF. The CDR3 DNA follows: TGTGCCAGCACCGAATGGACAAGCGGGGGTCAGCCCCAGCATTTT.

The chain has TRBV10-2 and TRBJ2-7; D unclear. The ends were cut back, 6 bases at V and 3 bases at J, with 18 bases in the middle. Germline V gives CDR1 WSHSY, CDR2 SAAADI. This CDR3 spans 15 amino acids. CDR3 amino acids: CASRYDSDPNYEQYF. In DNA form, the CDR3 reads TGCGCCAGCAGATACGACTCGGACCCTAACTACGAGCAGTACTTC.

Comments on this clone: It may be a read error: a sequence one base away is much more abundant. The CDR3 DNA follows: TGTGCCAGCAGTCCCAACACTGAAGCTTTCTTT. Amino acid sequence: CASSPNTEAFF. The V gene is TRBV6-2 or TRBV6-3, the J gene TRBJ1-1; no clear D gene. Looked up from germline, CDR1 is MNHEY and CDR2 is SVGEGT. This CDR3 is built from 11 residues. Trimming stripped 5 bases from V and 2 bases from J, with 3 bases between.

The CDR3 sequence is CASSETQGMYQPQHF. CDR3 DNA sequence: TGTGCCAGCAGCGAAACACAGGGAATGTACCAGCCCCAGCATTTT. The gene calls are TRBV27 and TRBJ1-5; the D gene is possibly TRBD1 (6 bases). Trimming stripped 6 bases from V and 7 bases from J, with 19 bases between. Germline V lookup: CDR1 MNHEY, CDR2 SMNVEV (reference sequence). The length of the CDR3 is 15 residues.

J is TRBJ1-2 and V is TRBV28; a possible D gene is TRBD1 (6 bases). V shed 5 bases and J shed 2 bases, with 12 bases lying between them. This CDR3 is built from 14 residues. CDR1 and CDR2 (germline): MDHEN, SYDVKM. CDR3 sequence reads: CASSPQGSNYGYTF. The CDR3 DNA follows: TGTGCCAGCAGTCCCCAGGGGTCGAACTATGGCTACACCTTC.

V and J are TRBV5-1 and TRBJ2-1; D is possibly TRBD2 (6 bases). V lost 1 base to trimming and J lost 9 bases, with 20 bases between them. The CDR3 spans 16 residues. Germline CDR1 and CDR2: SGHRS and YFSETQ. CDR3 DNA: TGCGCCAGCAGCTTGTGGCGGGATCAGAGAGGAGGTGAGCAGTTCTTC. Translating it yields CASSLWRDQRGGEQFF.

This chain links TRBV5-1 with TRBJ2-7; unclear D gene. Trimming took off 4 bases at V and 5 bases at J, with 16 bases between the two ends. The CDR3 totals 14 residues. Germline assignment: CDR1 SGHRS and CDR2 YFSETQ. CDR3 nucleotides: TGCGCCAGCAGCCCCCCGTCCCCGACCAACGAGCAGTACTTC. This encodes CASSPPSPTNEQYF.

Only one count was recorded for this clone. The gene calls are TRBV7-8 and TRBJ1-2, with D possibly being TRBD1 (5 bases). Germline V lookup: CDR1 SGHVS, CDR2 FQNEAQ. Trimming shortened V by 1 base and J by 1 base, and 10 bases separated the two germline ends. The CDR3 covers 15 residues. Written as DNA, the CDR3 is TGTGCCAGCAGCTTAGAAGGGGTAAATAACTATGGCTACACCTTC. Translated: CASSLEGVNNYGYTF.

The rearrangement uses TRBV9 and TRBJ1-2, with D uncertain. V was clipped by 0 bases and J by 7 bases, with 10 bases between them. CDR3 length: 13 residues. The germline CDR1 and CDR2 sequences are SGDLS and YYNGEE. The CDR3 protein is CASSVAELTGYTF. The CDR3 DNA is TGTGCCAGCAGCGTAGCCGAGTTGACTGGCTACACCTTC.

V is TRBV5-1 and J is TRBJ2-2, with D perhaps given as TRBD1 or TRBD2 (5 bases each). V lost 0 bases and J lost 3, with 9 bases in between. The CDR3 has 15 amino acids. The germline V gene has CDR1 SGHRS and CDR2 YFSETQ. DNA of the CDR3: TGCGCCAGCAGCTTGGGAAGGGGAGACACCGGGGAGCTGTTTTTT. Its protein product is CASSLGRGDTGELFF.

The chain couples TRBV29-1 to TRBJ2-1; TRBD2 aligns across 8 bases. The CDR3 runs 17 residues. The ends lost 1 base at V and 7 bases at J; junction bases unmatched: 15. Germline V gene lookup returns CDR1 SQVTM and CDR2 ANQGSEA. CDR3 coding DNA: TGCAGCGTTGAAGGGATAGCTGAGCGGGAGCAAGGGAATGAGCAGTTCTTC. It translates to CSVEGIAEREQGNEQFF.

This sequence joins TRBV5-1 and TRBJ1-1; D call uncertain. The V end lost 7 bases, the J end lost 0 bases, and 7 bases lay between the germline ends. Germline V gives CDR1 SGHRS, CDR2 YFSETQ. CDR3 size: 12 residues. Written as DNA, the CDR3 is TGCGCCAGCGGGGTTATGAACACTGAAGCTTTCTTT. The encoded protein is CASGVMNTEAFF.

This rearrangement joins TRBV6-5 to TRBJ1-1, with D perhaps matching TRBD1 (6 bases). The CDR3 is 16 residues long. V shed 2 bases and J shed 1 base, with 14 bases lying between them. Germline assignment: CDR1 MNHEY and CDR2 SVGAGI. The CDR3 sequence is CASSYGAGGWNTEAFF. The CDR3 DNA follows: TGTGCCAGCAGTTACGGGGCGGGGGGCTGGAACACTGAAGCTTTCTTT.

The chain recombines TRBV27 with TRBJ1-1, with 7 bases matching TRBD1. The CDR3 runs 15 residues. V shed 0 bases and J 7 bases; nucleotides not matched to a gene: 8. Germline assignment: CDR1 MNHEY and CDR2 SMNVEV (reference sequence). CDR3 sequence (DNA): TGTGCCAGCAGTTTATCGGTAGGGGGCTGGGATGAAGCTTTCTTT. This gives the protein CASSLSVGGWDEAFF.

This sequence joins TRBV6-2 or TRBV6-3 and TRBJ2-3; no definite D call. The CDR3 contains 15 residues. Germline V lookup: CDR1 MNHEY, CDR2 SVGEGT. V lost 5 bases and J 4 bases, leaving 16 bases between the germline ends. CDR3 sequence: CASSGRFRGADTQYF. The DNA of the CDR3 is TGTGCCAGCAGTGGACGATTCCGTGGGGCAGATACGCAGTATTTT.

V usage is TRBV28 and J usage is TRBJ2-1; D ambiguous. V shed 1 base and J shed 9 bases, with 10 bases lying between them. Germline V gene sequence: CDR1 MDHEN, CDR2 SYDVKM. The CDR3 contains 13 residues. This chain's CDR3 is CASSLYDTFEQFF. CDR3 coding DNA: TGTGCCAGCAGTTTATATGACACCTTTGAGCAGTTCTTC.

This chain links TRBV15 with TRBJ2-7, with D unclear. The germline V and J ends were trimmed by 0 bases and 1 base, with 7 bases remaining between them. Germline CDR1 is LNHNV and CDR2 is YYDKDF (reference sequence). The CDR3 is made up of 14 amino acids. This chain's CDR3 is CATSRDRGSYEQYF. CDR3 nucleotide sequence: TGTGCCACCAGCAGAGATCGAGGTTCCTACGAGCAGTACTTC.